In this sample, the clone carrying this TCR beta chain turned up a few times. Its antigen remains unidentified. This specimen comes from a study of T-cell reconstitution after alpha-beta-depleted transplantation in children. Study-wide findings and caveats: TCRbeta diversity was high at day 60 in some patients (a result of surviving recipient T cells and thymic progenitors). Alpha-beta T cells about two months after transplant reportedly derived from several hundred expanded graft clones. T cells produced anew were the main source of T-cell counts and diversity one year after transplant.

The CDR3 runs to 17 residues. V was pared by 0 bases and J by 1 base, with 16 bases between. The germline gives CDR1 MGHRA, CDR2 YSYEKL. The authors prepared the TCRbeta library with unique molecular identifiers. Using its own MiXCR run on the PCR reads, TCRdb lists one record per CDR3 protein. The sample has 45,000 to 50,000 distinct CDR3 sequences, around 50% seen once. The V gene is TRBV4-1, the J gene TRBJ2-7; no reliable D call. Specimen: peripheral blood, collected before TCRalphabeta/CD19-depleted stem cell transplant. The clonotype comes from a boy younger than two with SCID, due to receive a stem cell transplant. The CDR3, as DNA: TGCGCCAGCAGCCAAGAGTTAACCCCCGGCCGATCCTACGAGCAGTACTTC. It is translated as CASSQELTPGRSYEQYF.